The clone carrying this T cell receptor (beta chain) has a single count. These data are taken from a study of blood T cell repertoires in COVID-19. Study as a whole: Material from acute and convalescent COVID-19 was sourced from the United States, Italy and Spain. T cells, B-cell-depleted T cells, or PBMCs supplied cDNA or gDNA.

It was during active infection that Seattle patients were enrolled and then longitudinally followed. Per the original methods: Researchers report that nucleated cell counts were estimated from reference gene primer amplification. TCRdb keeps only in-frame clones here, not all; method: immunoSEQ multiplex PCR. V and J calls and clone size follow that table, whereas D and trimming were derived from the DNA. The sample lists roughly 290,000 clones; about 86% were seen once. The CDR3 loop spans 18 amino acids. V lost 7 bases and J lost 4; bases outside the gene matches: 18. CDR1 is SGDLS and CDR2 is YYNGEE in the germline V gene.

Input material: peripheral blood. This chain links TRBV9 with TRBJ1-2; 11 bases agree with TRBD1. The sequence was obtained from a person in their 70s with COVID-19, enrolled during active disease. The CDR3 protein is CASGRDIGQGARSYGYTF. The CDR3 nucleotides read TGTGCCAGCGGACGCGATATAGGACAGGGGGCCAGGAGCTATGGCTACACCTTC.